This TCR beta chain appears in the sequencing data of a study of blood T cell repertoires in COVID-19. As for the study in general: The United States, Italy and Spain supplied acute and convalescent COVID-19 samples.

TCRdb keeps only in-frame clones here, not all; method: immunoSEQ multiplex PCR. The table has about 230,000 clones, roughly 83% seen once. This clone was observed a single time. With V trimmed by 5 bases and J by 6 bases, 6 bases remained unmatched. Germline V gene data show CDR1 as SEHNR and CDR2 as FQNEAQ (reference sequence). The CDR3 sequence is 14 residues long. The V call is TRBV7-9, the J call TRBJ1-3; 8 bases fit TRBD1. The material sequenced was peripheral blood. The receptor's source is a middle-aged man with acute or convalescent COVID-19. CDR3 region: CASSVRDRLNTIYF. In DNA, the CDR3 is TGTGCCAGCAGCGTCCGGGACAGGTTAAACACCATATATTTT.